This entry lists 13 T cell receptor beta chains sequenced from one sample in a study of graft-versus-host responses after intestinal transplantation. Only in-frame clones appear in the TCRdb table, and some are missing; sequencing was by immunoSEQ multiplex PCR. The sample has 41,000 or so clones; roughly 96% are singletons. Antigens of these TCRs are unknown. The sample was unstimulated CD8+ T cells sorted from spleen or lymph node cells, taken before transplant. The receptor set was obtained from a human donor who was the organ donor for an intestinal transplant.

This sequence joins TRBV6-5 and TRBJ1-2, with 7 bases fitting TRBD1. Germline V gives CDR1 MNHEY, CDR2 SVGAGI. V gave up 2 bases and J gave up 6 bases; unmatched junction bases: 3. The CDR3 covers 13 residues. The CDR3 loop reads CASSYVQGNGYTF. The CDR3 bases are TGTGCCAGCAGTTACGTACAGGGGAATGGCTACACCTTC.

V gene TRBV9 combines with J gene TRBJ1-1, with 8 bases identical to TRBD1. The CDR3 runs to 14 residues. The V segment lost 3 bases and the J segment 1 base; nucleotides outside the gene matches: 2. Germline-derived CDR1 and CDR2 are SGDLS and YYNGEE. CDR3: CASSEGTGNTEAFF. The CDR3, as DNA: TGTGCCAGCAGCGAGGGGACAGGGAACACTGAAGCTTTCTTT.

The chain joins TRBV5-6 to TRBJ1-4; no firm D call. The CDR3 loop spans 16 amino acids. Per the germline V gene, CDR1 is SGHDT and CDR2 is YYEEEE. The V end was cut by 4 bases, the J end by 3 bases, with 16 bases between. The CDR3 DNA reads as TGTGCCAGCAGCGTAGACCCGGGGAGGTCTAATGAAAAACTGTTTTTT. It is translated as CASSVDPGRSNEKLFF.

This clone was observed once. The chain couples TRBV19 to TRBJ2-5; D may match TRBD1 or TRBD2 (5 bases each). Germline V gene sequence: CDR1 LNHDA, CDR2 SQIVND (reference sequence). With 9 bases removed from V and 5 bases from J, the gap between germline ends came to 13 bases. This CDR3 region has 12 residues. The CDR3 loop is CASAGREETQYF. The CDR3, as DNA: TGTGCCAGCGCAGGCAGGGAGGAGACCCAGTACTTC.

This clone was recorded only once. The chain couples TRBV6-6 to TRBJ1-4; 8 bases align to TRBD1. Trimming took 2 bases from V and 5 from J; bases not matched to a gene: 4. Germline V gives CDR1 MNHNY, CDR2 SVGAGI (reference sequence). The CDR3 contains 15 residues. CDR3 loop: CASSYIRGLNEKLFF. For the CDR3, the DNA is TGTGCCAGCAGTTACATCAGGGGGCTAAATGAAAAACTGTTTTTT.

This rearrangement joins TRBV6-5 to TRBJ2-2, with no clear D. V was trimmed by 2 bases and J by 4 bases, leaving 5 bases between them. The germline gives CDR1 MNHEY, CDR2 SVGAGI. This CDR3 spans 13 amino acids. The CDR3 DNA follows: TGTGCCAGCAGTTACCGATTCACCGGGGAGCTGTTTTTT. Encoded protein: CASSYRFTGELFF.

In its sample, this clone was seen once. The chain combines TRBV4-2 with TRBJ2-7; TRBD2 aligns across 8 bases. J was trimmed by 2 bases and V by 0 bases; bases with no gene match: 3. The CDR3 length is 15 residues. CDR1 is LGHNA, CDR2 YNFKEQ, per germline. CDR3 sequence: CASSQDDSGAYEQYF. The CDR3 DNA follows: TGTGCCAGCAGCCAAGATGATAGCGGGGCCTACGAGCAGTACTTC.

The chain carries TRBV7-2 and TRBJ1-2; D is uncertain. The CDR3 has 17 residues. The V end lost 5 bases, the J end lost 4 bases, and 23 bases lay between the germline ends. Per the germline V gene, CDR1 is SGHTA and CDR2 is FQGNSA. Here the CDR3 reads CASSRDLRGGRTYGYTF. As DNA, the CDR3 is TGTGCCAGCAGCCGTGACCTCAGAGGCGGAAGGACCTATGGCTACACCTTC.

V is TRBV7-9 and J is TRBJ2-5; D possibly corresponds to TRBD1 (8 bases). CDR1 is SEHNR, CDR2 FQNEAQ, per germline (reference sequence). CDR3 length: 15 amino acids. Trimming cost V 3 bases and J 2 bases, with 13 bases left between them. This chain's CDR3 is CASSLIQGGQETQYF. The CDR3 DNA follows: TGTGCCAGCAGCTTGATACAGGGGGGGCAAGAGACCCAGTACTTC.

The chain is built from TRBV2 and TRBJ2-3, with TRBD2 matching over 9 bases. V was pared by 6 bases and J by 5 bases, with 18 bases of the junction left unmatched. Germline V lookup: CDR1 SNHLY, CDR2 FYNNEI. CDR3 length: 18 residues. The CDR3 is CASRAEGIWRGGIDTQYF. CDR3 sequence (DNA): TGTGCCAGCAGAGCCGAGGGGATCTGGCGGGGGGGAATAGATACGCAGTATTTT.

J is TRBJ2-3 and V is TRBV9, with 15 bases identical to TRBD2. After removal of 3 bases from V and 10 bases from J, the junction contained 12 bases not matched to a gene. The CDR3 is made up of 17 amino acids. Germline loops: CDR1 SGDLS, CDR2 YYNGEE. The CDR3 DNA reads as TGTGCCAGCAGCGACGGACTAGCGGGGGGGCCAGGCGAGTCGCAGTATTTT. Translation: CASSDGLAGGPGESQYF.

The V call is TRBV7-6, the J call TRBJ2-3; no clear D. CDR1 is SGHVS and CDR2 is FNYEAQ in the germline V gene. This CDR3 comprises 16 residues. Between the trimmed V and J ends, which lost 1 base and 0 bases, there was a span of 11 bases. The CDR3 DNA is TGTGCCAGCAGCTTAGGCGGCGTAACTAGCACAGATACGCAGTATTTT. This sequence encodes CASSLGGVTSTDTQYF.

This rearrangement joins TRBV19 to TRBJ1-5; 9 bases line up with TRBD1. The junction had 7 bases not matched to a gene; V was cut back by 3 bases and J by 7 bases. CDR1 LNHDA and CDR2 SQIVND come from the germline V gene (reference sequence). CDR3 length: 15 residues. The CDR3 spells CASSMDRGYRQPQHF. The CDR3 region has the DNA TGTGCCAGTAGTATGGACAGGGGCTACCGCCAGCCCCAGCATTTT.